The present T cell receptor beta chain was sequenced within a study of OX40 agonist ivuxolimab in advanced cancers. Study information: An anti-OX40 (CD134) antibody with agonistic activity, ivuxolimab, was administered to patients. Findings and limits, study-wide: Relative to CD4+, CD8+ T cells held more expanded clones on average.

Assay used: immunoSEQ multiplex PCR; TCRdb lists only in-frame clones, some missing. Counted here are tens of thousands of clones, around 93% occurring once; the ten biggest clones make up 0.32%. Turning to this clone: The antigen is not known.

The CDR3 sequence is 15 residues long. CDR1 and CDR2 from the germline V gene are ENHRY and SYGVKD. V dropped 0 bases and J dropped 0 bases, with 8 bases sitting between them. This receptor was taken from an adult with an advanced solid tumor such as melanoma, head and neck, liver or kidney cancer. The chain has TRBV10-3 and TRBJ2-5, with D maybe TRBD2 (6 bases). The specimen comprised CD4+ or CD8+ T cells sorted from blood, sampled in a trial of the OX40 agonist ivuxolimab. CDR3 sequence reads: CAISESGGNQETQYF. The DNA for the CDR3 is TGTGCCATCAGTGAGTCCGGGGGAAACCAAGAGACCCAGTACTTC.